The rows below give T cell receptor beta chains drawn from one sample of a study of cytomegalovirus exposure and HLA in healthy donors. Generated by immunoSEQ multiplex PCR, the TCRdb table keeps only in-frame clones and is missing some. The table shows 150,000 to 200,000 clones, with around 85% occurring only once. Sequenced: PBMCs. These receptors were obtained from a woman aged 25-40 years in good health and CMV-seronegative. Both conserved end residues are part of each CDR3. A D gene is named only where the DNA matches it firmly. A row's size may be missing; if present it is once, few, many or a size class.

-	-	TRBV7-2	TRBJ2-3	CASSPYPDTQYF	TGTGCCAGCAGCCCCTACCCAGATACGCAGTATTTT
-	-	TRBV5-5	TRBJ1-3	CASSLAGDLSGNTIYF	TGTGCCAGCAGCTTGGCCGGGGATCTATCCGGAAACACCATATATTTT
TRBD1	-	TRBV30	TRBJ1-2	CACTGGGGYTF	TGTGCCTGTACAGGGGGAGGTGGCTACACCTTC
-	-	TRBV11-2	TRBJ1-6	CASSSRGDHYNSPLHF	TGTGCCAGCAGCTCGCGCGGGGATCACTATAATTCACCCCTCCACTTT
-	-	TRBV19	TRBJ1-1	CASSMTRGATEAFF	TGTGCCAGTAGTATGACAAGGGGCGCCACTGAAGCTTTCTTT
TRBD2	-	TRBV19	TRBJ2-1	CASRPTSGPYNEQFF	TGTGCCAGTAGACCCACTAGCGGTCCCTACAATGAGCAGTTCTTC
-	-	TRBV5-6	TRBJ2-3	CASSSRPGHGGPDTQYF	TGTGCCAGCAGTTCTAGACCGGGACACGGAGGTCCAGATACGCAGTATTTT
-	once	TRBV27	TRBJ2-7	CASSFQFSYEQYF	TGTGCCAGCAGTTTTCAGTTCTCCTACGAGCAGTACTTC
-	few	TRBV9	TRBJ1-5	CASSFEGSQPQHF	TGTGCCAGCAGTTTTGAGGGCAGTCAGCCCCAGCATTTT
TRBD1	once	TRBV30	TRBJ2-2	CAWGQGTGTGELFF	TGTGCCTGGGGACAGGGGACGGGCACCGGGGAGCTGTTTTTT
-	-	TRBV6-1	TRBJ1-1	CASSETLQGVYTEAFF	TGTGCCAGCAGTGAAACCCTTCAGGGAGTGTACACTGAAGCTTTCTTT
TRBD2	once	TRBV2	TRBJ2-1	CASSSPAGGLHNEQFF	TGTGCCAGCAGTAGCCCCGCGGGGGGACTGCACAATGAGCAGTTCTTC
-	-	TRBV5-6	TRBJ2-2	CASSAFTGELFF	TGTGCCAGCAGCGCGTTTACCGGGGAGCTGTTTTTT
TRBD1	-	TRBV7-2	TRBJ1-4	CASSLDGQGATNEKLFF	TGTGCCAGCAGCTTAGACGGACAGGGGGCAACTAATGAAAAACTGTTTTTT
TRBD1	-	TRBV10-2	TRBJ2-4	CASNVDRGNIQYF	TGCGCCAGCAACGTCGACAGGGGGAACATTCAGTACTTC
-	-	TRBV7-2	TRBJ2-3	CASSLWVHTDTQYF	TGTGCCAGCAGCTTGTGGGTGCACACAGATACGCAGTATTTT
-	few	TRBV6-6	TRBJ1-5	CASTPTMGQPQHF	TGTGCCAGCACACCCACAATGGGTCAGCCCCAGCATTTT
-	-	TRBV20-1	TRBJ1-1	CSAGVTEAFF	TGCAGTGCAGGGGTCACTGAAGCTTTCTTT
-	once	TRBV7-8	TRBJ2-1	CASSLDHNEQFF	TGTGCCAGCAGCTTAGATCACAATGAGCAGTTCTTC
TRBD1	-	TRBV29-1	TRBJ2-1	CSGYLGTGEYNEQFF	TGCAGCGGGTACCTAGGGACAGGGGAATACAATGAGCAGTTCTTC
-	-	TRBV9	TRBJ1-1	CASSSGVWTEAFF	TGTGCCAGCAGCTCAGGGGTTTGGACTGAAGCTTTCTTT
-	-	TRBV12-5	TRBJ1-6	CASGPANNSPLHF	TGTGCTAGTGGGCCAGCGAATAATTCACCCCTCCACTTT
-	once	TRBV25-1	TRBJ1-1	CASTPLGAVNTEAFF	TGTGCCAGCACCCCCCTGGGGGCCGTGAACACTGAAGCTTTCTTT
-	once	TRBV9	TRBJ1-6	CASSVDQGGSPLHF	TGTGCCAGCAGCGTAGATCAGGGTGGTTCACCCCTCCACTTT
TRBD2	-	TRBV28	TRBJ2-7	CASSPRFGTSGRSSYEQYF	TGTGCCAGCAGTCCGAGATTTGGGACTAGCGGGAGGTCTTCCTACGAGCAGTACTTC
TRBD2	-	TRBV5-1	TRBJ2-1	CASSGRLSGGLLDEQFF	TGCGCCAGCAGCGGCCGACTGAGCGGGGGCCTCTTGGATGAGCAGTTCTTC
-	-	TRBV5-5	TRBJ2-1	CASSYKSLYNEQFF	TGTGCCAGCTCGTACAAGTCCCTCTACAATGAGCAGTTCTTC
-	once	TRBV28	TRBJ1-4	CASSQTVRERGNEKLFF	TGTGCCAGCAGCCAAACCGTTAGGGAACGCGGTAATGAAAAACTGTTTTTT
TRBD1	-	TRBV19	TRBJ1-5	CASSTIRQGPSNQPQHF	TGTGCCAGTAGTACCATTAGACAGGGGCCTAGCAATCAGCCCCAGCATTTT
-	-	TRBV4-3	TRBJ2-7	CASSQDLGPPTYEQYF	TGCGCCAGCAGCCAAGATCTGGGACCTCCTACCTACGAGCAGTACTTC
-	once	TRBV19	TRBJ1-5	CASSPTSNQPQHF	TGTGCCAGTAGTCCGACAAGCAATCAGCCCCAGCATTTT
-	few	TRBV21-1	TRBJ1-1	CASTRHLCTGAFF	TGTGCCAGCACCCGTCACCTTTGTACCGGGGCTTTCTTT
-	-	TRBV10-3	TRBJ2-5	CAISFRAAAQETQYF	TGTGCCATCAGCTTCCGGGCGGCGGCTCAAGAGACCCAGTACTTC
TRBD1	-	TRBV4-3	TRBJ1-6	CASSPGQGPTSSLHF	TGCGCCAGCAGCCCAGGACAGGGGCCCACTTCGTCCCTCCACTTT
-	-	TRBV19	TRBJ1-5	CASSMTGRSNQPQHF	TGTGCCAGTAGTATGACCGGAAGAAGCAATCAGCCCCAGCATTTT
TRBD1	once	TRBV9	TRBJ2-1	CASSESGTGYNEQFF	TGTGCCAGCAGCGAATCCGGGACAGGTTACAATGAGCAGTTCTTC
TRBD2	-	TRBV7-2	TRBJ2-7	CASSYGLAGTYEQYF	TGTGCCAGCAGTTATGGACTAGCGGGGACCTACGAGCAGTACTTC
TRBD1	-	TRBV2	TRBJ1-3	CASSEDRGSGNTIYF	TGTGCCAGCAGTGAAGACAGGGGGTCTGGAAACACCATATATTTT
-	-	TRBV18	TRBJ2-5	CASSPTLIQETQYF	TGTGCCAGCTCACCAACCCTGATACAAGAGACCCAGTACTTC
-	-	TRBV5-6	TRBJ1-1	CASSLGQPNTEAFF	TGTGCCAGCAGCTTGGGGCAGCCGAACACTGAAGCTTTCTTT
-	-	TRBV1	TRBJ2-5	CTSSQDLASGGIQETQYF	TGCACCAGCAGCCAAGATTTGGCTAGCGGGGGGATCCAAGAGACCCAGTACTTC
TRBD1	-	TRBV29-1	TRBJ2-3	CSVGPTGSDTQYF	TGCAGCGTTGGGCCGACAGGGTCAGATACGCAGTATTTT
-	-	TRBV7-2	TRBJ2-5	CASSFVREETQYF	TGTGCCAGCAGCTTTGTCAGGGAAGAGACCCAGTACTTC
TRBD1	-	TRBV4-1	TRBJ2-7	CASSQNLPGQGYHEQYF	TGCGCCAGCAGCCAGAATTTACCGGGACAGGGCTATCACGAGCAGTACTTC
-	-	TRBV5-6	TRBJ1-1	CASSLGEGMNTEAFF	TGTGCCAGCAGCTTGGGGGAGGGGATGAACACTGAAGCTTTCTTT
TRBD1	-	TRBV2	TRBJ1-5	CASRKDRGEGQPQHF	TGTGCCAGCAGAAAGGACAGGGGAGAGGGTCAGCCCCAGCATTTT
TRBD2	-	TRBV7-2	TRBJ2-1	CASSSSGVSYNEQFF	TGTGCCAGCAGCTCTAGCGGGGTCTCCTACAATGAGCAGTTCTTC
-	-	TRBV11-2	TRBJ2-7	CASSISRGGYEQYF	TGTGCCAGCAGCATTTCACGAGGGGGCTACGAGCAGTACTTC
TRBD2	-	TRBV2	TRBJ2-7	CASSDLAGGRDEQYF	TGTGCCAGCAGTGACCTAGCGGGAGGGCGTGACGAGCAGTACTTC
-	-	TRBV19	TRBJ1-5	CASSIRDSNQPQHF	TGTGCCAGTAGTATAAGGGACAGCAATCAGCCCCAGCATTTT
-	-	TRBV29-1	TRBJ1-3	CSVGGSGNTIYF	TGCAGCGTGGGCGGCTCTGGAAACACCATATATTTT
-	-	TRBV5-4	TRBJ2-5	CASSLGQETQYF	TGTGCCAGCTCCCTTGGACAAGAGACCCAGTACTTC
-	-	TRBV27	TRBJ2-7	CASSLSTGTISYEQYF	TGTGCCAGCAGTTTATCCACAGGGACGATCTCCTACGAGCAGTACTTC
-	-	TRBV7-2	TRBJ2-5	CASSRDGASVTQYF	TGTGCCAGCAGTCGGGACGGAGCATCGGTGACCCAGTACTTC